This T cell receptor (beta chain) stems from a study of OX40 agonist ivuxolimab in advanced cancers. Repertoires were generated with immunoSEQ multiplex PCR, while TCRdb's copy carries only in-frame clones and drops some. The data show roughly 12,000 clones, 84% seen once. Germline V lookup: CDR1 SNHLY, CDR2 FYNNEI. This CDR3 region has 16 residues. The ends lost 6 bases at V and 1 base at J; junction bases unmatched: 4. The chain carries TRBV2 and TRBJ2-3, with 13 positions matching TRBD2. Sequenced here: CD4+ or CD8+ T cells sorted from blood, sampled in a trial of the OX40 agonist ivuxolimab. The source of this sequence is an adult with an advanced solid tumor such as melanoma, head and neck, liver or kidney cancer. CDR3 protein: CASRDGLAGGTDTQYF. The DNA of the CDR3 is TGTGCCAGCAGGGACGGACTAGCGGGGGGCACAGATACGCAGTATTTT. The full variable domain, rest sourced from reference TRBV2 and TRBJ2-3, is EPEVTQTPSHQVTQMGQEVILRCVPISNHLYFYWYRQILGQKVEFLVSFYNNEISEKSEIFDDQFSVERPDGSNFTLKIRSTKLEDSAMYFCASRDGLAGGTDTQYFGPGTRLTVL.